This T cell receptor beta chain was sequenced during a study of blood T cell repertoires in COVID-19. For the study at large: T cells, B-cell-depleted T cells, or PBMCs provided the cDNA or gDNA that served as material.

After removal of 0 bases from V and 6 bases from J, the junction contained 4 bases not matched to a gene. Germline V gene sequence: CDR1 SGHNT, CDR2 YYREEE (reference sequence). The CDR3 has 15 amino acids. Authors' processing steps: It was from reference gene primer amplification that nucleated cell counts were estimated. Assay used: immunoSEQ multiplex PCR; TCRdb lists only in-frame clones, some missing. V and J calls and clone size follow that table, whereas D and trimming were derived from the DNA. The top ten hold more than 9% of the sample, which has under 100,000 clones, roughly four fifths seen once.

The material sequenced was peripheral blood. This chain uses TRBV5-4 with TRBJ1-2; 11 positions agree with TRBD1. This TCR was sampled from a man aged 60 to 69 with acute or convalescent COVID-19. The chain's CDR3 is CASSLVGTGGHGYTF. The CDR3 region has the DNA TGTGCCAGCAGCTTGGTGGGGACAGGGGGTCATGGCTACACCTTC. Drawing the rest from reference TRBV5-4 and TRBJ1-2, the complete variable domain is ETGVTQSPTHLIKTRGQQVTLRCSSQSGHNTVSWYQQALGQGPQFIFQYYREEENGRGNFPPRFSGLQFPNYSSELNVNALELDDSALYLCASSLVGTGGHGYTFGSGTRLTVV.